One sample yielded the 25 T cell receptor beta chains listed below, sequenced in a study of shared clonotypes between healthy human individuals. CD8 cells classed as naive were CD45RO-negative and positively selected for CCR7, excluding terminally differentiated effector memory CD45RA+ cells. Sequencing was performed with immunoSEQ multiplex PCR; in TCRdb, only in-frame clones are kept and a portion is missing. The repertoire includes around 2,000,000 clones, 85% to 95% of them detected once, and 1% to 1.3% sits in the top ten. Source material: naive CD8+ T cells sorted from blood. The origin of the receptors is a young man in good health.

The chain uses TRBV21-1 and TRBJ2-7; TRBD2, the table's D call, was not compared with the DNA. TRBV21-1 is marked as a pseudogene. The CDR3 length is 15 residues. CDR3 nucleotide sequence: TGTGCCAGCAGCAAAGCTAGCGGGAGGGCGGGGGAGCAGTACTTC. Residues: CASSKASGRAGEQYF.

This clone was seen more than once but under ten times. Other DNA sequences in the sample encode the same CDR3. The V gene is TRBV7-9, the J gene TRBJ1-2; maybe TRBD1 (6 bases). This CDR3 has 13 amino acids. With 5 bases removed from V and 2 bases from J, the gap between germline ends came to 9 bases. CDR1 and CDR2 (germline): SEHNR, FQNEAQ (reference sequence). The CDR3 region has the DNA TGTGCCAGCAGCCCGGACAGCAACTATGGCTACACCTTC. This translates into CASSPDSNYGYTF.

The rearrangement uses TRBV19 and TRBJ2-3; D is possibly TRBD1 or TRBD2 (5 bases each). This CDR3 region has 16 residues. Trimming left V 0 bases short and J 0 bases short, with 10 bases between. Germline CDR1 is LNHDA and CDR2 is SQIVND (reference sequence). The CDR3 is CASSIDAGSSTDTQYF. Here the CDR3 DNA reads TGTGCCAGTAGTATAGATGCAGGGAGTAGCACAGATACGCAGTATTTT.

The chain joins TRBV19 to TRBJ2-7; D unresolved. V shed 1 base and J shed 7 bases, with 11 bases lying between them. The germline gives CDR1 LNHDA, CDR2 SQIVND (reference sequence). This CDR3 comprises 13 residues. The CDR3 sequence: CASSIAPPAEQYF. CDR3 DNA sequence: TGTGCCAGTAGTATAGCCCCACCCGCGGAGCAGTACTTC. Full variable domain (missing parts from reference TRBV19 and TRBJ2-7): DGGITQSPKYLFRKEGQNVTLSCEQNLNHDAMYWYRQDPGQGLRLIYYSQIVNDFQKGDIAEGYSVSREKKESFPLTVTSAQKNPTAFYLCASSIAPPAEQYFGPGTRLTVT.

The V call is TRBV7-6, the J call TRBJ2-7, with 7 bases that match TRBD1. V was pared by 5 bases and J by 2 bases, with 6 bases of the junction left unmatched. The CDR3 extends over 14 amino acids. Germline V gene data show CDR1 as SGHVS and CDR2 as FNYEAQ. The CDR3 DNA sequence: TGTGCCAGCAGCACCCGGGACAGCACCTACGAGCAGTACTTC. This encodes CASSTRDSTYEQYF.

The rearrangement uses TRBV27 and TRBJ1-2; D possibly corresponds to TRBD1 (6 bases). CDR1 and CDR2 (germline): MNHEY, SMNVEV (reference sequence). The CDR3 extends over 18 amino acids. Trimming took off 2 bases at V and 2 bases at J, with 21 bases between the two ends. DNA of the CDR3: TGTGCCAGCAGTTTAACAGGGCCCGCAGGAATGGTAAACTATGGCTACACCTTC. This sequence encodes CASSLTGPAGMVNYGYTF.

The chain combines TRBV4-1 with TRBJ1-4, with D uncertain. The V gene lost 1 base and the J gene lost 5 bases, with 11 bases spanning the gap. CDR1 is MGHRA and CDR2 is YSYEKL in the germline V gene. The CDR3 covers 15 residues. Written as DNA, the CDR3 is TGCGCCAGCAGCCAAGGTTCTGGAGGAAATGAAAAACTGTTTTTT. It codes for CASSQGSGGNEKLFF.

The J gene is TRBJ2-5, the V gene TRBV29-1, with 7 positions matching TRBD2. V gave up 3 bases and J gave up 5 bases; unmatched junction bases: 3. Germline CDR1 and CDR2: SQVTM and ANQGSEA. This CDR3 is built from 12 residues. The CDR3 DNA sequence: TGCAGCGTTGAGGGGGGGTCGGAGACCCAGTACTTC. It specifies CSVEGGSETQYF.

The chain carries TRBV25-1 and TRBJ1-1, with D unresolved. V was pared by 4 bases and J by 2 bases, with 8 bases between. CDR1 MGHDK and CDR2 SYGVNS come from the germline V gene. The CDR3 has 13 residues. The CDR3 DNA sequence: TGTGCCAGCAGTGGGGTTGATAACACTGAAGCTTTCTTT. Encoded protein: CASSGVDNTEAFF.

The gene calls are TRBV27 and TRBJ2-7, with 7 bases lining up with TRBD2. This CDR3 comprises 17 residues. The germline V gene has CDR1 MNHEY and CDR2 SMNVEV (reference sequence). Trimming removed 5 bases from V and 1 base from J; junction bases left unmatched: 14. The CDR3 sequence: CASSPNLLAEGSYEQYF. The DNA for the CDR3 is TGTGCCAGCAGTCCCAACCTCCTAGCGGAGGGATCCTACGAGCAGTACTTC.

The gene calls are TRBV4-1 and TRBJ1-1; possible D gene TRBD1, 6 bases. This CDR3 is 15 amino acids long. The germline V gene has CDR1 MGHRA and CDR2 YSYEKL. Trimming stripped 3 bases from V and 1 base from J, with 12 bases between. CDR3 loop: CASSQLATGNTEAFF. The CDR3, as DNA: TGCGCCAGCAGCCAGCTGGCGACAGGGAACACTGAAGCTTTCTTT.

V and J are TRBV6-1 and TRBJ1-1; no definite D call. Trimming pared 7 bases from V and 0 bases from J, leaving 12 bases between. Germline assignment: CDR1 MNHNS and CDR2 SASEGT. This CDR3 spans 14 amino acids. The CDR3 reads CASILAALNTEAFF. DNA of the CDR3: TGTGCCAGCATCCTAGCAGCTCTGAACACTGAAGCTTTCTTT.

The chain links TRBV7-9 to TRBJ2-2; D is possibly TRBD2 (6 bases). Germline CDR1 reads SEHNR; CDR2 reads FQNEAQ (reference sequence). The CDR3 spans 14 residues. V was clipped by 10 bases and J by 0 bases, with 12 bases between them. The CDR3 loop is CATQTGANTGELFF. For the CDR3, the DNA is TGTGCCACCCAGACGGGGGCGAACACCGGGGAGCTGTTTTTT.

The V call is TRBV5-1, the J call TRBJ2-2; perhaps TRBD2 as D (6 bases). Germline V gene lookup returns CDR1 SGHRS and CDR2 YFSETQ. This CDR3 has 14 amino acids. Between the trimmed V and J ends, which lost 5 bases and 1 base, there was a span of 9 bases. CDR3 DNA sequence: TGCGCCAGCAGGGGCGGGAAGAACACCGGGGAGCTGTTTTTT. Amino acids: CASRGGKNTGELFF.

The rearrangement uses TRBV2 and TRBJ1-6; D not resolved. Between the trimmed V and J ends, which lost 3 bases and 6 bases, there was a span of 9 bases. The CDR3 has 14 amino acids. CDR1 and CDR2 from the germline V gene are SNHLY and FYNNEI. The CDR3 nucleotides are TGTGCCAGCAGTGATACACAGTCTAATTCACCCCTCCACTTT. Translation: CASSDTQSNSPLHF.

This chain links TRBV6-6 with TRBJ2-7, with 8 positions matching TRBD1. J gave up 5 bases and V 4 bases, and 7 bases lay outside the gene matches. The CDR3 loop spans 14 amino acids. Germline values: CDR1 MNHNY, CDR2 SVGAGI (reference sequence). CDR3 sequence (DNA): TGTGCCAGCAGTTTTACCGGGACAGGTAACGAGCAGTACTTC. The encoded protein is CASSFTGTGNEQYF.

The chain carries TRBV28 and TRBJ1-5, with D unresolved. From germline, CDR1 is MDHEN and CDR2 SYDVKM. Trimming shortened V by 3 bases and J by 0 bases, and 15 bases separated the two germline ends. This CDR3 has 17 residues. This CDR3 is CASSFDVEQSSNQPQHF. The DNA of the CDR3 is TGTGCCAGCAGTTTTGATGTTGAACAAAGTAGCAATCAGCCCCAGCATTTT.

This chain uses TRBV10-2 with TRBJ1-4, with TRBD1 identical over 10 bases. V trimming: 4 bases; J trimming: 8 bases; junction bases outside the gene matches: 10. Germline-derived CDR1 and CDR2 are WSHSY and SAAADI. This CDR3 spans 16 amino acids. CDR3 coding DNA: TGCGCCAGCAGTGTGGGACAGGGGAGGTCAGAAGAAAAACTGTTTTTT. Translated, it gives CASSVGQGRSEEKLFF.

J is TRBJ1-6 and V is TRBV4-3; D unresolved. The CDR3 spans 15 residues. Looked up from germline, CDR1 is LGHNA and CDR2 is YSLEER. V lost 0 bases and J 7 bases, leaving 10 bases between the germline ends. The CDR3 region has the DNA TGCGCCAGCAGCCAAGATTTAGGGCGGAATTCACCCCTCCACTTT. Its translation: CASSQDLGRNSPLHF.

This sequence joins TRBV30 and TRBJ2-5; D gene uncertain. Germline V CDR1 and CDR2: GTSNPN, SVGIG (reference sequence). The CDR3 extends over 15 amino acids. V was cut by 3 bases and J by 5 bases, with 19 bases left in between. CDR3 loop: CAWSDTNRLYETQYF. In DNA, the CDR3 is TGTGCCTGGAGCGACACAAATCGGCTGTATGAGACCCAGTACTTC.

This chain joins TRBV9 and TRBJ1-4, with a weak D call TRBD1 (5 bases). V lost 3 bases and J lost 6, with 15 bases in between. CDR3 length: 15 amino acids. Per the germline V gene, CDR1 is SGDLS and CDR2 is YYNGEE. The CDR3 loop reads CASSDSGSGDEKLFF. CDR3 coding DNA: TGTGCCAGCAGCGATTCAGGGTCCGGGGATGAAAAACTGTTTTTT.

The chain joins TRBV6-6 to TRBJ2-2, with TRBD2 identical over 11 bases. Germline V gene lookup returns CDR1 MNHNY and CDR2 SVGAGI (reference sequence). The CDR3 length is 15 residues. With V trimmed by 8 bases and J by 5 bases, 7 bases remained unmatched. The CDR3 spells CASGDLAGGTGELFF. CDR3 bases: TGTGCCAGCGGAGATCTAGCGGGAGGAACCGGGGAGCTGTTTTTT.

Regarding this clone: Additional DNA sequences in this sample encode the identical CDR3. This chain connects TRBV2 to TRBJ2-3; possibly TRBD2 for D (5 bases). Germline V gene lookup returns CDR1 SNHLY and CDR2 FYNNEI. The CDR3 totals 13 residues. With 5 bases removed from V and 0 bases from J, the gap between germline ends came to 6 bases. The CDR3 is CASSRTSTDTQYF. CDR3 DNA: TGTGCCAGCAGTCGGACTAGCACAGATACGCAGTATTTT.

The V call is TRBV10-2, the J call TRBJ2-1; D is tentatively TRBD1 or TRBD2 (5 bases each). The CDR3 loop spans 14 amino acids. CDR1 and CDR2 from the germline V gene are WSHSY and SAAADI. V was trimmed by 6 bases and J by 0 bases, leaving 9 bases between them. CDR3 loop: CASSGTNSYNEQFF. The CDR3 DNA sequence: TGCGCCAGCAGCGGGACGAACTCCTACAATGAGCAGTTCTTC.

The V gene is TRBV27, the J gene TRBJ2-1; 12 bases agree with TRBD2. The CDR3 runs 16 residues. V dropped 5 bases and J dropped 6; count of bases not matched to a gene: 8. Germline values: CDR1 MNHEY, CDR2 SMNVEV (reference sequence). CDR3 sequence: CASSPHLAGGTNEQFF. The CDR3 DNA is TGTGCCAGCAGTCCTCACCTAGCGGGGGGGACCAATGAGCAGTTCTTC.